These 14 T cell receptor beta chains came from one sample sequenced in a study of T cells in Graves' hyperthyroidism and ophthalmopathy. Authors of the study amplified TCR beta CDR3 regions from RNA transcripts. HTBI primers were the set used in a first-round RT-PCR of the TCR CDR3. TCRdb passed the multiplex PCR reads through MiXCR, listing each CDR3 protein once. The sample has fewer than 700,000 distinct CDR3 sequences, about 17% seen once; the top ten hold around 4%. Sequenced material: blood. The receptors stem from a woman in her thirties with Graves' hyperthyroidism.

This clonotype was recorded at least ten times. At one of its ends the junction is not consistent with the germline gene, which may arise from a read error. Here the CDR3 reads CASSQDRSTDTQYF. In DNA, the CDR3 is TGTGCCAGCAGCCAGGACAGGTCCACAGATACGCAGTATTTT. This chain uses TRBV4-1 with TRBJ2-3; 7 bases align to TRBD1. The CDR3 runs to 14 residues. The germline V gene encodes CDR1 MGHRA and CDR2 YSYEKL.

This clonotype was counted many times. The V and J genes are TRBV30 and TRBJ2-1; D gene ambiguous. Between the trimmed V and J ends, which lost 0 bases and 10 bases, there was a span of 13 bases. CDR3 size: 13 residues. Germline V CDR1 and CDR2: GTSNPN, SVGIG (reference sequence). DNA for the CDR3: TGTGCCTGGAGTGTATTGGGCCGGTGGGAGCAGTTCTTC. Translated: CAWSVLGRWEQFF.

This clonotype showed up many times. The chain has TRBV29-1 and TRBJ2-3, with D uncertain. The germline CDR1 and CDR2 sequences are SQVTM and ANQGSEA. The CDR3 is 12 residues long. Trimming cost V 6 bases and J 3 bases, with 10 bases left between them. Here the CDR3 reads CSVHEDTDTQYF. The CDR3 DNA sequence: TGCAGCGTCCATGAGGATACAGATACGCAGTATTTT.

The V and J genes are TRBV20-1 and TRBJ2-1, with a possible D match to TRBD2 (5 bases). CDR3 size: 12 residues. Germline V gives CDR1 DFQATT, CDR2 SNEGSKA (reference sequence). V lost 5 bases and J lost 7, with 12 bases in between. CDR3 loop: CSAHSSRNEQFF. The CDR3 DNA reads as TGCAGTGCTCATTCTAGCAGGAATGAGCAGTTCTTC.

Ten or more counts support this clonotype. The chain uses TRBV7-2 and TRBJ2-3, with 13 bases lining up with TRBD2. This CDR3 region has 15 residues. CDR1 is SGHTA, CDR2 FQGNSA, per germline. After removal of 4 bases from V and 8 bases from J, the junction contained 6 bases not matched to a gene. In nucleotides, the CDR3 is TGTGCCAGCAGCTCCGGACTAGCGGGAGACGGTACGCAGTATTTT. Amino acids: CASSSGLAGDGTQYF.

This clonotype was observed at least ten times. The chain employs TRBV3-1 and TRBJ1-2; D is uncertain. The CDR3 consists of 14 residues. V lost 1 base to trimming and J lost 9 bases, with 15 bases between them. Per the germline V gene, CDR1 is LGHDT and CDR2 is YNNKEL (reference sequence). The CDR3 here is CASSQVDEVNRYTF. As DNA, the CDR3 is TGTGCCAGCAGCCAAGTGGATGAGGTTAACCGCTACACCTTC.

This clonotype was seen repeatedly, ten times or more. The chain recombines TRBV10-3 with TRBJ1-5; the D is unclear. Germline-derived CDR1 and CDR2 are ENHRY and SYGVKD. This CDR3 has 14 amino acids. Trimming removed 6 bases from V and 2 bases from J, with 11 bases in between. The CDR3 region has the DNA TGTGCCATCAGGAGTGCAGAGGGCAATCAGCCCCAGCATTTT. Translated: CAIRSAEGNQPQHF.

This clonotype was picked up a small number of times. The CDR3 bases are TGTGCCGTCATGTGGGGACAGGTGCGGGCTTTCTTT. This sequence encodes CAVMWGQVRAFF. The chain joins TRBV19 to TRBJ1-1, with 8 bases aligning to TRBD1. The CDR3 is made up of 12 amino acids. Germline loops: CDR1 LNHDA, CDR2 SQIVND (reference sequence). Trimming at V came to 11 bases and at J to 11 bases, leaving 13 bases not matched to a gene.

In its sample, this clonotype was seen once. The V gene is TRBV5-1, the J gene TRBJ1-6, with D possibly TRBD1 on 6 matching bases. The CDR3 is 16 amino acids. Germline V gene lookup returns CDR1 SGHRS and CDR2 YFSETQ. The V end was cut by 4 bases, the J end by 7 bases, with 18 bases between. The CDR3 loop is CASSATGQWVNSPLHF. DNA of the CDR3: TGCGCCAGCAGCGCGACTGGACAGTGGGTAAATTCACCCCTCCACTTT.

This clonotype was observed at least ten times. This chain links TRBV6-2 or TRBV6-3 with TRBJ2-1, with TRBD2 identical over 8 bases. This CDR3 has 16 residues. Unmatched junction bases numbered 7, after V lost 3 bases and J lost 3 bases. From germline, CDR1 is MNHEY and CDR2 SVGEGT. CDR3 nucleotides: TGTGCCAGCAGTTATTTGAGCGGGAGAAGCTACAATGAGCAGTTCTTC. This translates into CASSYLSGRSYNEQFF.

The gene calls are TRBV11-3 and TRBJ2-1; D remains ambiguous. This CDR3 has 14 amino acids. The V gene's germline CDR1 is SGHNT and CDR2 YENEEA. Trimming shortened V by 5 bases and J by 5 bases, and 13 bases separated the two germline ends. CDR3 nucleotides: TGTGCCAGCAGCCAAGATCAGGCTCACAATGAGCAGTTCTTC. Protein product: CASSQDQAHNEQFF.

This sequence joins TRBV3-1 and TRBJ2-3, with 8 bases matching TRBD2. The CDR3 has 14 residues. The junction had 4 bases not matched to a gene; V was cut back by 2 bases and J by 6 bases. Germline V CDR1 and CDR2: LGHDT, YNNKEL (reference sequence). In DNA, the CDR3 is TGTGCCAGCAGCCAATTTGGACTAGCTGATACGCAGTATTTT. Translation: CASSQFGLADTQYF.

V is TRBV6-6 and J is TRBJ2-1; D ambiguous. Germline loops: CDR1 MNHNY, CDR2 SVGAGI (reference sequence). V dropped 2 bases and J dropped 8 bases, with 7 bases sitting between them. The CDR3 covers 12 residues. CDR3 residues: CASSYPPDEQFF. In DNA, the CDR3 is TGTGCCAGCAGTTACCCCCCGGATGAGCAGTTCTTC.

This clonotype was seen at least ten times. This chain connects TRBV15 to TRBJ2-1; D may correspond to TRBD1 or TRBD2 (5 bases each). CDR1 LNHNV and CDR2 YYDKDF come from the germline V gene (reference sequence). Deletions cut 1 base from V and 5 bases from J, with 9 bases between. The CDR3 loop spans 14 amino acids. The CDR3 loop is CATSRGDENNEQFF. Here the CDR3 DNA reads TGTGCCACCAGCAGAGGGGACGAGAACAATGAGCAGTTCTTC.